This TCR beta chain was found in a study of T cell responses to AZD1222 COVID-19 vaccine. With regard to this clone: Its cognate antigen is unknown.

The method was immunoSEQ multiplex PCR; TCRdb's version includes in-frame clones alone and lacks a portion of them. The table records fewer than 150,000 clones, around 87% of them present only once. Broader study findings: CD4 TCRs associated with vaccination spanned spike, dominating at 160-218 and 743-854. Sampling that yielded the repertoires occurred only after the peak T cell response. Mostly white British, mostly female donors; authors suggested clonal diversity may be underestimated.

V dropped 4 bases and J dropped 4; count of bases not matched to a gene: 6. Germline lookup yields CDR1 SGHNT and CDR2 YYREEE (reference sequence). This CDR3 is built from 14 residues. The receptor's source is an adult in good health. Here the sequenced sample was peripheral blood, taken on day 0 of AZD1222 vaccination. The chain uses TRBV5-4 and TRBJ1-2, with TRBD1 matching over 8 bases. In DNA, the CDR3 is TGTGCCAGCAGCCCGGGACAGGCCCGCTATGGCTACACCTTC. Translating gives CASSPGQARYGYTF. The full variable domain, completed using reference TRBV5-4 and TRBJ1-2, is ETGVTQSPTHLIKTRGQQVTLRCSSQSGHNTVSWYQQALGQGPQFIFQYYREEENGRGNFPPRFSGLQFPNYSSELNVNALELDDSALYLCASSPGQARYGYTFGSGTRLTVV.